Below are 11 T cell receptor beta chains sequenced from a single sample in a study of PD-1 blockade in classical Hodgkin lymphoma. Libraries were prepared by immunoSEQ multiplex PCR; TCRdb keeps only in-frame clonotypes and omits some of them. The data contain 20,000 to 25,000 clones, roughly 90% of them singletons. Time point reported: newly diagnosed, previously untreated cHL patient sample. Out of thawed PBMCs, magnetic negative selection purified CD4+ T cells. What was sequenced was CD4+ T cells from blood. The source is a human donor with classical Hodgkin lymphoma.

The chain couples TRBV2 to TRBJ1-1, with D tentatively TRBD1 (6 bases). Looked up from germline, CDR1 is SNHLY and CDR2 is FYNNEI. The CDR3 is 13 residues long. Trimming stripped 7 bases from V and 5 bases from J, with 14 bases between. The CDR3 is CASTPSRGTEAFF. The CDR3, as DNA: TGTGCCAGCACTCCCTCGAGGGGGACTGAAGCTTTCTTT.

The chain uses TRBV7-8 and TRBJ2-7; 14 nucleotides match TRBD2. The CDR3 has 17 residues. With V trimmed by 5 bases and J by 2 bases, 8 bases remained unmatched. The germline V gene encodes CDR1 SGHVS and CDR2 FQNEAQ. The CDR3 loop is CASSPYGTSGGAYEQYF. The CDR3 nucleotides are TGTGCCAGCAGCCCGTACGGGACTAGCGGGGGCGCCTACGAGCAGTACTTC. Combining the CDR3 with reference TRBV7-8 and TRBJ2-7 gives the whole variable domain GAGVSQSPRYKVAKRGQDVALRCDPISGHVSLFWYQQALGQGPEFLTYFQNEAQLDKSGLPSDRFFAERPEGSVSTLKIQRTQQEDSAVYLCASSPYGTSGGAYEQYFGPGTRLTVT.

The chain recombines TRBV28 with TRBJ2-3; 11 bases align to TRBD2. The trim removed 8 bases at V and 4 bases at J, leaving 5 bases unmatched. This CDR3 contains 14 residues. The V gene's germline CDR1 is MDHEN and CDR2 SYDVKM. CDR3 in amino acids: CASSTSGSADTQYF. The CDR3 DNA reads TGTGCCAGCTCCACTAGCGGGAGTGCAGATACGCAGTATTTT.

The chain recombines TRBV27 with TRBJ2-3; 7 bases line up with TRBD1. This CDR3 region has 16 residues. Per germline, CDR1 MNHEY and CDR2 SMNVEV (reference sequence). V was clipped by 5 bases and J by 7 bases; unmatched bases: 15. The CDR3 is CASSPKTGSFANTQYF. CDR3 DNA sequence: TGTGCCAGCAGTCCGAAGACAGGGTCCTTTGCGAATACGCAGTATTTT.

The chain couples TRBV19 to TRBJ2-6; D not resolved. The V end lost 5 bases, the J end lost 3 bases, and 11 bases lay between the germline ends. In germline, CDR1 is LNHDA, CDR2 SQIVND (reference sequence). This CDR3 contains 15 residues. CDR3 DNA: TGTGCCAGTAGTCGTCAGGAGCGTGGGGCCAACGTCCTGACTTTC. It specifies CASSRQERGANVLTF.

The V call is TRBV5-6, the J call TRBJ2-7, with D perhaps assigned TRBD1 or TRBD2 (5 bases each). The CDR3 sequence is 16 residues long. Trimming left V 0 bases short and J 3 bases short, with 16 bases between. The germline CDR1 and CDR2 sequences are SGHDT and YYEEEE. CDR3 protein: CASSLGPGRPNYEQYF. Written as DNA, the CDR3 is TGTGCCAGCAGCTTGGGTCCGGGACGACCGAACTACGAGCAGTACTTC.

V usage is TRBV11-2 and J usage is TRBJ2-1, with D perhaps matching TRBD2 (7 bases). This CDR3 comprises 18 residues. Germline CDR1 is SGHAT and CDR2 is FQNNGV. V lost 4 bases and J 0 bases, leaving 19 bases between the germline ends. CDR3 sequence reads: CASSSLAGAPTSYNEQFF. In DNA, the CDR3 is TGTGCCAGCAGCTCCCTTGCGGGGGCGCCTACCTCCTACAATGAGCAGTTCTTC.

V is TRBV5-1 and J is TRBJ2-3; D unclear. Per germline, CDR1 SGHRS and CDR2 YFSETQ. This CDR3 spans 13 amino acids. The germline V and J ends were trimmed by 2 bases and 6 bases, with 10 bases remaining between them. The CDR3, as DNA: TGCGCCAGCAGCTTCCCTGGAAGGGATACGCAGTATTTT. This gives the protein CASSFPGRDTQYF.

V and J are TRBV11-3 and TRBJ1-1; the D is unclear. Germline V lookup: CDR1 SGHNT, CDR2 YENEEA. There are 13 residues in the CDR3. Trimming cost V 1 base and J 3 bases, with 6 bases left between them. CDR3 region: CASSLGPYTEAFF. The CDR3 bases are TGTGCCAGCAGCTTAGGACCTTACACTGAAGCTTTCTTT.

V and J are TRBV5-5 and TRBJ1-2, with D tentatively TRBD1 (5 bases). This CDR3 region has 15 residues. Trimming pared 4 bases from V and 3 bases from J, leaving 16 bases between. The V gene's germline CDR1 is SGHKS and CDR2 YYEKEE (reference sequence). CDR3 DNA sequence: TGTGCCAGCAGCCTCCTGGGGGGAAGGGACTATGGCTACACCTTC. Translated: CASSLLGGRDYGYTF.

The chain links TRBV4-1 to TRBJ2-1; tentative D call: TRBD2 (5 bases). The V end lost 1 base, the J end lost 4 bases, and 8 bases lay between the germline ends. From germline, CDR1 is MGHRA and CDR2 YSYEKL. CDR3 length: 14 residues. The CDR3 sequence: CASSQAGSYNEQFF. As DNA, the CDR3 is TGCGCCAGCAGCCAAGCGGGATCTTACAATGAGCAGTTCTTC.